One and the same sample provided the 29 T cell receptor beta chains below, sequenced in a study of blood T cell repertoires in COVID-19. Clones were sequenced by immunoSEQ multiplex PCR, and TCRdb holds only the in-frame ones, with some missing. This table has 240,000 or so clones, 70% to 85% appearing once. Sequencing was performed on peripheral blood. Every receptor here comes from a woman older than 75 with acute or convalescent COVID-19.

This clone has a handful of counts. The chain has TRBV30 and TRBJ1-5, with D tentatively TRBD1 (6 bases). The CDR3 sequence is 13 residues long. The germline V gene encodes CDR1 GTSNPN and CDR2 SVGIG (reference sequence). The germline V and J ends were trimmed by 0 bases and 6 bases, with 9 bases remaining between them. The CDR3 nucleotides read TGTGCCTGGAGTGTACGAGGGGGTCAGCCCCAGCATTTT. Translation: CAWSVRGGQPQHF. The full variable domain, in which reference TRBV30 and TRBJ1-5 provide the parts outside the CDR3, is SQTIHQWPATLVQPVGSPLSLECTVEGTSNPNLYWYRQAAGRGLQLLFYSVGIGQISSEVPQNLSASRPQDRQFILSSKKLLLSDSGFYLCAWSVRGGQPQHFGDGTRLSIL.

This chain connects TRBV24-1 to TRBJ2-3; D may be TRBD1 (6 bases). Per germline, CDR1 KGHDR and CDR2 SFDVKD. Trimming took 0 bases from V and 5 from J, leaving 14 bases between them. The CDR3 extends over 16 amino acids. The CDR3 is CATSDLFPDRRDTQYF. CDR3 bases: TGTGCCACCAGTGATTTGTTCCCCGACAGGAGAGATACGCAGTATTTT.

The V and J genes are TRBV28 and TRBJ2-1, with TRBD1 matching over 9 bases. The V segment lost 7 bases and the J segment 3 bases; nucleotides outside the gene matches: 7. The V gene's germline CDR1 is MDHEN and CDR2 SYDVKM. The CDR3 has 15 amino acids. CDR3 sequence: CASMVGTGNYNEQFF. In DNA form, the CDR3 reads TGTGCCAGCATGGTCGGGACAGGGAACTACAATGAGCAGTTCTTC.

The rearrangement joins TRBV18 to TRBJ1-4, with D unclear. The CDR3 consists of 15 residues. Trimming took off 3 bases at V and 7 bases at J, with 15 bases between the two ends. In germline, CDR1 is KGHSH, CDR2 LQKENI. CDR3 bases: TGTGCCAGCTCACCCCAGACGGGGTGGAGTGAAAAACTGTTTTTT. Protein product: CASSPQTGWSEKLFF.

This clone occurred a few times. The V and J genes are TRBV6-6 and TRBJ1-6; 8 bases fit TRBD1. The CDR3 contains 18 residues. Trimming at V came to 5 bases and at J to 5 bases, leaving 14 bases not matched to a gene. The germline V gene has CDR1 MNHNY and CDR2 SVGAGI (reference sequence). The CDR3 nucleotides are TGTGCCAGCAGTCCTCGGGGACAGGAGATGTTTAATAATTCACCCCTCCACTTT. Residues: CASSPRGQEMFNNSPLHF.

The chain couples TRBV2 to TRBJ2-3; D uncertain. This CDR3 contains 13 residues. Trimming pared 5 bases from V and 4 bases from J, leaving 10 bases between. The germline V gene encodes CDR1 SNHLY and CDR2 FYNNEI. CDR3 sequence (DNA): TGTGCCAGCAGTCTCCGGGTTGCAGATACGCAGTATTTT. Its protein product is CASSLRVADTQYF.

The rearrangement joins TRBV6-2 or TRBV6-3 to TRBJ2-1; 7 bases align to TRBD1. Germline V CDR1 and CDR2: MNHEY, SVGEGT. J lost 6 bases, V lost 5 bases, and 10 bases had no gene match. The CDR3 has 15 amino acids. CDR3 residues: CASSTIRGRGNEQFF. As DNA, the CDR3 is TGTGCCAGCAGTACCATCAGGGGGAGAGGCAATGAGCAGTTCTTC.

In DNA, the CDR3 is TGTGCCAGCAGCTTCGGGACACCGAGCTCCTACGAGCAGTACTTC. It specifies CASSFGTPSSYEQYF. The chain carries TRBV11-2 and TRBJ2-7; D may be TRBD1 (6 bases). V was shortened by 3 bases and J by 0 bases, with 12 bases between the two germline ends. Germline CDR1 reads SGHAT; CDR2 reads FQNNGV. This CDR3 comprises 15 residues.

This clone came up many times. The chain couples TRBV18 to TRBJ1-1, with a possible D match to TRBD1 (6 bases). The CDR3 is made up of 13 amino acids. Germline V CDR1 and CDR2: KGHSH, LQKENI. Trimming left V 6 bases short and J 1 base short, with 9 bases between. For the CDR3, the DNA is TGTGCCAGCTCCCGGACAGAGAACACTGAAGCTTTCTTT. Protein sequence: CASSRTENTEAFF. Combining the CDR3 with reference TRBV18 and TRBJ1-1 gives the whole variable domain NAGVMQNPRHLVRRRGQEARLRCSPMKGHSHVYWYRQLPEEGLKFMVYLQKENIIDESGMPKERFSAEFPKEGPSILRIQQVVRGDSAAYFCASSRTENTEAFFGQGTRLTVV.

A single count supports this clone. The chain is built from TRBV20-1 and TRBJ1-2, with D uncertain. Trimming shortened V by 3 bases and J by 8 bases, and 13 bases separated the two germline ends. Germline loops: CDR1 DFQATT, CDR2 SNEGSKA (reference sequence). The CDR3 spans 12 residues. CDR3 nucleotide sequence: TGCAGTGCTAGTTGGGGAGTTTACGGCTACACCTTC. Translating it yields CSASWGVYGYTF.

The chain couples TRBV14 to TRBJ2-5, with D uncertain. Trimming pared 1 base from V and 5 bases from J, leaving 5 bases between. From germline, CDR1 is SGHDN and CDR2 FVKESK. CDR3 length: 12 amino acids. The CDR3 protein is CASSQVQETQYF. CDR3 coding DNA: TGTGCCAGCAGCCAAGTTCAGGAGACCCAGTACTTC.

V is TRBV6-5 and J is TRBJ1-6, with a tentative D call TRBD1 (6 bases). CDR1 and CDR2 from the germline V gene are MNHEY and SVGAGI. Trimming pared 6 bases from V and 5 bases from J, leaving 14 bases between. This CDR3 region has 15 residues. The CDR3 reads CASSDGQNNNSPLHF. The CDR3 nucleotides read TGTGCCAGCAGCGATGGACAGAACAATAATTCACCCCTCCACTTT.

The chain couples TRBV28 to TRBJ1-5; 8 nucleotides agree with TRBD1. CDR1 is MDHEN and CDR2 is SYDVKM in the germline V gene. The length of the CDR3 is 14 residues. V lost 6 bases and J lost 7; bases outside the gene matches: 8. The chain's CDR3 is CASRRQGRGQPQHF. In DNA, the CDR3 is TGTGCCAGCAGGCGACAGGGGCGGGGGCAGCCCCAGCATTTT. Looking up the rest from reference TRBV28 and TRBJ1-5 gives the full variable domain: DVKVTQSSRYLVKRTGEKVFLECVQDMDHENMFWYRQDPGLGLRLIYFSYDVKMKEKGDIPEGYSVSREKKERFSLILESASTNQTSMYLCASRRQGRGQPQHFGDGTRLSIL.

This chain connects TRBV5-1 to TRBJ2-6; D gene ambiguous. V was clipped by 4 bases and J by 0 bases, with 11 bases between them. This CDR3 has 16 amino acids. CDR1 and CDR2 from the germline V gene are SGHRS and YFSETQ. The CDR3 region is CASSTYGFSGANVLTF. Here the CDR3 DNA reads TGCGCCAGCAGCACCTACGGGTTCTCTGGGGCCAACGTCCTGACTTTC.

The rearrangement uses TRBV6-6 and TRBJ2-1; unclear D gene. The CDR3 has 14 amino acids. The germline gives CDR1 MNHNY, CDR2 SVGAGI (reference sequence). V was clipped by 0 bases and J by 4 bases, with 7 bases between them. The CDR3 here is CASSYSIVYNEQFF. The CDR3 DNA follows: TGTGCCAGCAGTTACTCGATAGTTTACAATGAGCAGTTCTTC.

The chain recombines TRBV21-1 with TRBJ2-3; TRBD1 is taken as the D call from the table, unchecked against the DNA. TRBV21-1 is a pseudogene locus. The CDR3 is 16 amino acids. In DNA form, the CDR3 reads TGTGCCAGCATCCCGGCGGGGAGACAGGGGACAGATACGCAGTATTTT. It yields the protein CASIPAGRQGTDTQYF.

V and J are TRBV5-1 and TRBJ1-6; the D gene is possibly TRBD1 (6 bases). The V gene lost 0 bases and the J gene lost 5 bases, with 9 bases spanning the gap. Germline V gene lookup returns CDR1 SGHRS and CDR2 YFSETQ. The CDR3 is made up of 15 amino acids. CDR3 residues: CASSLGDTHNSPLHF. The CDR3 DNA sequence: TGCGCCAGCAGCTTGGGGGACACACATAATTCACCCCTCCACTTT.

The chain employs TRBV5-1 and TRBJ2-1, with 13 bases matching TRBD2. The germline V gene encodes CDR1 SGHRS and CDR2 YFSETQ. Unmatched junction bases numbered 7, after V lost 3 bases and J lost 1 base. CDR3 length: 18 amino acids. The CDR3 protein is CASSSGLAGDPSYNEQFF. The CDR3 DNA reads TGCGCCAGCAGCTCAGGACTAGCGGGAGACCCATCCTACAATGAGCAGTTCTTC.

CDR3 region: CASSSTPAVTQYF. DNA for the CDR3: TGTGCCAGCAGTTCTACTCCGGCGGTTACGCAGTATTTT. The chain uses TRBV7-9 and TRBJ2-3; D unresolved. The CDR3 sequence is 13 residues long. The germline V and J ends were trimmed by 6 bases and 8 bases, with 15 bases remaining between them. Germline CDR1 is SEHNR and CDR2 is FQNEAQ (reference sequence).

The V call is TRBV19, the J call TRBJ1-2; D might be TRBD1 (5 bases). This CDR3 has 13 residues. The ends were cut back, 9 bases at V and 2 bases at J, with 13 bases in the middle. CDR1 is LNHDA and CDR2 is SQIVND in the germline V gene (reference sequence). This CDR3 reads CASREEGNYGYTF. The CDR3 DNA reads TGTGCCAGCAGGGAAGAAGGGAACTATGGCTACACCTTC.

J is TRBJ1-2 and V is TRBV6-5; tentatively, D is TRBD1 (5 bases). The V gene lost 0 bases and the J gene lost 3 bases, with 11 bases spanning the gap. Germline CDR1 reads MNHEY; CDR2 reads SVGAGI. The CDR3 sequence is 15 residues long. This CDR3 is CASSYSRVRDYGYTF. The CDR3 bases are TGTGCCAGCAGTTACTCTCGGGTCAGGGACTATGGCTACACCTTC.

The CDR3 bases are TGTGCCAGCTCAATTTTCGGGTTTGGTTTGAGAAATCGGACAGGGGGCAGGAACGAGCAGTACTTC. This gives the protein CASSIFGFGLRNRTGGRNEQYF. The chain joins TRBV2 to TRBJ2-7, with 11 bases identical to TRBD1. The CDR3 is 22 residues long. V shed 8 bases and J 5 bases; nucleotides not matched to a gene: 32. Germline V gives CDR1 SNHLY, CDR2 FYNNEI.

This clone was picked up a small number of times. The CDR3, as DNA: TGTGCCAGCAGCTTAGCGGACAGGCTGAACACTGAAGCTTTCTTT. Translation gives CASSLADRLNTEAFF. This sequence joins TRBV7-9 and TRBJ1-1; 7 nucleotides agree with TRBD1. V gave up 0 bases and J gave up 0 bases; unmatched junction bases: 1. The CDR3 consists of 15 residues. Germline assignment: CDR1 SEHNR and CDR2 FQNEAQ (reference sequence). Variable domain in full (rest from reference TRBV7-9 and TRBJ1-1): DTGVSQNPRHKITKRGQNVTFRCDPISEHNRLYWYRQTLGQGPEFLTYFQNEAQLEKSRLLSDRFSAERPKGSFSTLEIQRTEQGDSAMYLCASSLADRLNTEAFFGQGTRLTVV.

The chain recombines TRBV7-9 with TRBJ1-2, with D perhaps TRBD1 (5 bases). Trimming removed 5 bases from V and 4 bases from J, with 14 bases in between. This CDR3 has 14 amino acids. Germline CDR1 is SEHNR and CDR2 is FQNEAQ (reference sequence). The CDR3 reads CASSTSGSTYGYTF. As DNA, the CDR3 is TGTGCCAGCAGCACCTCAGGGTCCACCTATGGCTACACCTTC.

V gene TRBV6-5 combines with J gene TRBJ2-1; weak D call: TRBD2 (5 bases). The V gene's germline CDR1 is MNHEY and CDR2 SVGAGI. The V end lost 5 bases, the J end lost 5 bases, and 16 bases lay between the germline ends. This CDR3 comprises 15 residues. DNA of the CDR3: TGTGCCAGCAGTCGAAGTCGGGATAGGGACAATGAGCAGTTCTTC. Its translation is CASSRSRDRDNEQFF.

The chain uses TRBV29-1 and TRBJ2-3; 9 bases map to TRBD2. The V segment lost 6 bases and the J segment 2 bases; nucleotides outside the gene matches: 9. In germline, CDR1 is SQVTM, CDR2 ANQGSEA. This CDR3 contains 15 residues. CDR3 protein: CSVARGLATTDTQYF. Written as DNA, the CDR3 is TGCAGCGTCGCGCGGGGACTAGCCACCACAGATACGCAGTATTTT.

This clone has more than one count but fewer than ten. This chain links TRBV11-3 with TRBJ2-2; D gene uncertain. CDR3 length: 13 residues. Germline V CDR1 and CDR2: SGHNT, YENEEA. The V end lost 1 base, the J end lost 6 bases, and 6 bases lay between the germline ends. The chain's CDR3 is CASSLGVAGELFF. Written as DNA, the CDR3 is TGTGCCAGCAGCTTAGGCGTCGCCGGGGAGCTGTTTTTT.

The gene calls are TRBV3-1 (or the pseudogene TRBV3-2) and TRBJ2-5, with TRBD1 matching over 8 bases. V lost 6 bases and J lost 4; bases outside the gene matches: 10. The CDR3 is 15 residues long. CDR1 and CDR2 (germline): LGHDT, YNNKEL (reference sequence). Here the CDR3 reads CASSYGQGWGETQYF. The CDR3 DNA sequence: TGTGCCAGCAGTTACGGACAGGGCTGGGGAGAGACCCAGTACTTC.

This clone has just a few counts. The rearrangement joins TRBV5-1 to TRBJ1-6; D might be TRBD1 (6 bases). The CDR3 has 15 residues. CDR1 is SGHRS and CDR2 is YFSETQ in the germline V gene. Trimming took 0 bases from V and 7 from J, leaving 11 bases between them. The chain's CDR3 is CASSLDRTENSPLHF. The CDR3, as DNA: TGCGCCAGCAGCTTGGATCGGACAGAGAATTCACCCCTCCACTTT. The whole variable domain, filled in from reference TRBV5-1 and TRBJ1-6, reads KAGVTQTPRYLIKTRGQQVTLSCSPISGHRSVSWYQQTPGQGLQFLFEYFSETQRNKGNFPGRFSGRQFSNSRSEMNVSTLELGDSALYLCASSLDRTENSPLHFGNGTRLTVT.